These 18 T cell receptor beta chains came from one sample sequenced in a study of T cells in Graves' hyperthyroidism and ophthalmopathy. Researchers amplified the TCR beta CDR3 regions from RNA transcripts. During a first-round RT-PCR of the TCR CDR3, the HTBI primer set was used. TCRdb itself ran the multiplex PCR reads through MiXCR, one entry per CDR3 protein. The sample shows over 650,000 distinct CDR3 sequences, about 17% of them seen only once. Sequencing was performed on blood. These receptor sequences come from a man younger than 35 with Graves' hyperthyroidism.

The chain joins TRBV6-5 to TRBJ2-5, with 9 bases matching TRBD2. Trimming cost V 2 bases and J 5 bases; bases outside gene matches: 6. The CDR3 contains 15 residues. Germline CDR1 and CDR2: MNHEY and SVGAGI. The CDR3 coding sequence is TGTGCCAGCAGTTACGTTAGCGGGAGCCTCGAGACCCAGTACTTC. Translated, it gives CASSYVSGSLETQYF.

This clonotype occurred many times. This chain connects TRBV7-2 to TRBJ2-5, with 8 positions matching TRBD2. Losses at the gene ends were 6 bases for V and 1 base for J; bases not matched to a gene: 4. Germline V CDR1 and CDR2: SGHTA, FQGNSA. This CDR3 spans 14 amino acids. CDR3 coding DNA: TGTGCCAGCAGACCGGGAGGGGGCCAAGAGACCCAGTACTTC. Translated: CASRPGGGQETQYF.

This clonotype was recorded at least ten times. V gene TRBV28 combines with J gene TRBJ2-7; 9 bases agree with TRBD2. This CDR3 is 18 amino acids long. In germline, CDR1 is MDHEN, CDR2 SYDVKM. V was pared by 10 bases and J by 9 bases, with 28 bases of the junction left unmatched. CDR3 in DNA: TGTGCCATCCCAATCTTGACATGGACTAGCGTCTCGCAGGTGGTGCAGTACTTC. It specifies CAIPILTWTSVSQVVQYF.

The table lists this clonotype with many counts. V is TRBV7-9 and J is TRBJ2-7; weak D call: TRBD1 (6 bases). CDR1 SEHNR and CDR2 FQNEAQ come from the germline V gene (reference sequence). Trimming left V 5 bases short and J 1 base short, with 12 bases between. This CDR3 has 14 residues. The CDR3 protein is CASSTQGVSYEQYF. The CDR3 DNA sequence: TGTGCCAGCAGCACACAGGGAGTTTCCTACGAGCAGTACTTC. Together with reference TRBV7-9 and TRBJ2-7, the CDR3 gives the full variable domain: DTGVSQNPRHKITKRGQNVTFRCDPISEHNRLYWYRQTLGQGPEFLTYFQNEAQLEKSRLLSDRFSAERPKGSFSTLEIQRTEQGDSAMYLCASSTQGVSYEQYFGPGTRLTVT.

Ten or more counts support this clonotype. The DNA of the CDR3 is TGTGCCAGCAGCCCTGGGGCGTGGGGCTACACCTTC. Protein product: CASSPGAWGYTF. This chain uses TRBV12-3 or TRBV12-4 with TRBJ1-2, with D possibly being TRBD1 (5 bases). This CDR3 is built from 12 residues. The V and J ends lost 6 bases and 8 bases respectively, with 13 bases between them.

This clonotype was counted ten times or more. CDR3 nucleotide sequence: TGTGCCAGCAGCCTCTATGTCGCCGCGGATTACTACAATGAGCAGTTCTTC. Translation: CASSLYVAADYYNEQFF. V and J are TRBV28 and TRBJ2-1; no clear D gene. From germline, CDR1 is MDHEN and CDR2 SYDVKM. Trimming took off 6 bases at V and 3 bases at J, with 21 bases between the two ends. The CDR3 is 17 residues long. Complete variable domain (other parts from reference TRBV28 and TRBJ2-1): DVKVTQSSRYLVKRTGEKVFLECVQDMDHENMFWYRQDPGLGLRLIYFSYDVKMKEKGDIPEGYSVSREKKERFSLILESASTNQTSMYLCASSLYVAADYYNEQFFGPGTRLTVL.

The V call is TRBV20-1, the J call TRBJ1-4, with a tentative D call TRBD1 (5 bases). V was pared by 5 bases and J by 7 bases, with 14 bases between. This CDR3 has 13 amino acids. In germline, CDR1 is DFQATT, CDR2 SNEGSKA (reference sequence). The CDR3 sequence is CSAPIGGGEKLFF. Here the CDR3 DNA reads TGCAGTGCTCCGATTGGGGGGGGTGAAAAACTGTTTTTT.

Turning to this clonotype: A single base separates this from a much larger clone, so it may be a read error. The J gene is TRBJ1-4, the V gene TRBV2, with D hard to call. In germline, CDR1 is SNHLY, CDR2 FYNNEI. The CDR3 spans 13 residues. The V gene lost 11 bases and the J gene lost 4 bases, with 14 bases spanning the gap. CDR3 coding DNA: TGTGCCGGCTTGTACAGAATTAATGAAAAACTGTTTTTT. Translation gives CAGLYRINEKLFF. The full variable domain, with the rest looked up from reference TRBV2 and TRBJ1-4, is EPEVTQTPSHQVTQMGQEVILRCVPISNHLYFYWYRQILGQKVEFLVSFYNNEISEKSEIFDDQFSVERPDGSNFTLKIRSTKLEDSAMYFCAGLYRINEKLFFGSGTQLSVL.

This clonotype showed up just a few times. The chain couples TRBV20-1 to TRBJ2-3; 8 bases are a match to TRBD2. V lost 3 bases and J lost 5; bases outside the gene matches: 13. CDR1 and CDR2 from the germline V gene are DFQATT and SNEGSKA (reference sequence). The CDR3 runs to 16 residues. The CDR3 protein is CSASLLAGRRGDTQYF. Here the CDR3 DNA reads TGCAGTGCTAGCCTCTTAGCGGGACGCCGCGGAGATACGCAGTATTTT.

This clonotype was picked up a small number of times. J is TRBJ2-7 and V is TRBV19; TRBD2 is a possible D gene (6 bases). The CDR3 has 14 amino acids. CDR1 is LNHDA and CDR2 is SQIVND in the germline V gene (reference sequence). The V end lost 5 bases, the J end lost 3 bases, and 14 bases lay between the germline ends. CDR3 loop: CASSVPGAYYEQYF. Here the CDR3 DNA reads TGTGCCAGTAGTGTACCGGGAGCCTACTACGAGCAGTACTTC.

The chain recombines TRBV6-2 or TRBV6-3 with TRBJ1-2; D is unclear. Per germline, CDR1 MNHEY and CDR2 SVGEGT. The CDR3 is 19 amino acids. Trimming cost V 2 bases and J 0 bases, with 22 bases left between them. Written as DNA, the CDR3 is TGTGCCAGCAGTTACGGTCTTTCATCAGGCTTGAAAGCTAACTATGGCTACACCTTC. This translates into CASSYGLSSGLKANYGYTF.

In its sample, this clonotype was seen a few times. The chain carries TRBV11-2 and TRBJ2-2; possibly TRBD2 for D (6 bases). The CDR3 runs 15 residues. V shed 7 bases and J shed 5 bases, with 17 bases lying between them. From germline, CDR1 is SGHAT and CDR2 FQNNGV. The CDR3 nucleotides read TGTGCCAGCATTGAGGGTCTAGCGAGGACCGGGGAGCTGTTTTTT. Its protein product is CASIEGLARTGELFF.

This clonotype occurred a few times. The rearrangement joins TRBV4-1 to TRBJ2-7; D might be TRBD1 (5 bases). Trimming pared 0 bases from V and 3 bases from J, leaving 12 bases between. Per the germline V gene, CDR1 is MGHRA and CDR2 is YSYEKL. This CDR3 spans 15 amino acids. DNA for the CDR3: TGCGCCAGCAGCCAAGAACCCCAGGGAATCTACGAGCAGTACTTC. Amino acids: CASSQEPQGIYEQYF.

This clonotype was counted between two and nine times. V and J are TRBV20-1 and TRBJ2-2; D uncertain. The germline CDR1 and CDR2 sequences are DFQATT and SNEGSKA (reference sequence). The CDR3 runs 11 residues. V was trimmed by 5 bases and J by 7 bases, leaving 8 bases between them. The CDR3 bases are TGCAGTGCTCGGACGGGCGGGGAGCTGTTTTTT. Residues: CSARTGGELFF.

This clonotype was detected many times. CDR3 residues: CASIRDLFTEAFF. CDR3 sequence (DNA): TGTGCCAGCATCCGGGACCTTTTCACTGAAGCTTTCTTT. This sequence joins TRBV2 and TRBJ1-1, with D possibly TRBD1 on 5 matching bases. CDR3 length equals 13 residues. Per the germline V gene, CDR1 is SNHLY and CDR2 is FYNNEI. Trimming took 7 bases from V and 4 from J, leaving 13 bases between them.

The chain links TRBV5-1 to TRBJ2-1, with 8 bases that match TRBD2. The trim removed 3 bases at V and 8 bases at J, leaving 10 bases unmatched. The CDR3 sequence is 15 residues long. Looked up from germline, CDR1 is SGHRS and CDR2 is YFSETQ. The CDR3: CASSSNGLAVDEQFF. The CDR3 DNA is TGCGCCAGCAGCTCAAACGGACTAGCTGTCGATGAGCAGTTCTTC.

There are a few counts of this clonotype. J is TRBJ2-7 and V is TRBV27, with a possible D match to TRBD1 (6 bases). The V end lost 3 bases, the J end lost 4 bases, and 10 bases lay between the germline ends. This CDR3 is 13 amino acids long. Germline V gene lookup returns CDR1 MNHEY and CDR2 SMNVEV (reference sequence). The CDR3: CASSFQQGYEQYF. The DNA for the CDR3 is TGTGCCAGCAGTTTTCAACAGGGATACGAGCAGTACTTC.

This clonotype occurred a few times. The chain uses TRBV7-9 and TRBJ1-6, with D uncertain. Germline V gene sequence: CDR1 SEHNR, CDR2 FQNEAQ (reference sequence). The CDR3 is 16 residues long. V shed 5 bases and J shed 7 bases, with 18 bases lying between them. This CDR3 reads CASSLDIPGGNSPLHF. The CDR3 DNA reads as TGTGCCAGCAGCCTGGATATACCAGGTGGAAATTCACCCCTCCACTTT.